The clone carrying this T cell receptor beta chain was picked up a small number of times. Measured with immunoSEQ multiplex PCR; TCRdb has only the in-frame clones, and not every one. The data hold about 660,000 clones, with approximately 90% observed a single time. This specimen comes from a study of shared T cell receptors in the human thymus. Germline V gene lookup returns CDR1 MGHRA and CDR2 YSYEKL. With 6 bases clipped from V and 8 bases from J, the junction kept 17 bases outside the gene matches. The length of the CDR3 is 17 residues. This sample was shared with a second study, whose subject was human thymus T cells. That paper adds: Donors were healthy Finnish babies undergoing corrective operations for congenital heart defects. In corrective heart surgery, resections were taken, and these provided the thymus tissue. It looked as if thymic and blood repertoires used V and J genes in a biased way. Reports from related research described highly overlapping thymic repertoires among unrelated individuals.

The origin of this receptor is a boy under three years old with a congenital heart defect. The material sequenced was thymocytes. This rearrangement joins TRBV4-1 to TRBJ1-4, with TRBD1 matching 8 bases. The CDR3 nucleotides read TGCGCCAGCAGGCCCACAGGGGCAGGGGGCCTGGCGGAAAAACTGTTTTTT. This codes for CASRPTGAGGLAEKLFF.